This T cell receptor beta chain was observed in a study of cytomegalovirus exposure and HLA in healthy donors. Study details: The approximately 120 validation repertoires were produced on the same platform as the roughly 670 repertoires of the first cohort. This was reported in a later analysis.

A note on this clone: What it binds is not known.

The donors were members of the validation cohort, which comprised about 120 subjects and was separate from the first cohort of some 680 subjects. Overall study results and limits: The listing of 150 or so TCR beta chains classed them as cytomegalovirus-associated. The authors confirmed in vitro that a few CMV-associated chains were specific for CMV antigens.

CDR1 and CDR2 (germline): SGHAT, FQDESV (reference sequence). The CDR3 length is 15 residues. Trimming at V came to 6 bases and at J to 0 bases, leaving 8 bases not matched to a gene. The method was immunoSEQ multiplex PCR; TCRdb's version includes in-frame clones alone and lacks a portion of them. The sample includes around 190,000 clones, about 81% of them seen just once. The chain links TRBV11-1 to TRBJ2-7; 7 positions agree with TRBD1. This receptor was taken from a woman in her 30s in good health and CMV-seronegative. Source material: PBMCs. The CDR3, as DNA: TGTGCCAGCAGGCCTACAGGGGTCGGCTCCTACGAGCAGTACTTC. It yields the protein CASRPTGVGSYEQYF.